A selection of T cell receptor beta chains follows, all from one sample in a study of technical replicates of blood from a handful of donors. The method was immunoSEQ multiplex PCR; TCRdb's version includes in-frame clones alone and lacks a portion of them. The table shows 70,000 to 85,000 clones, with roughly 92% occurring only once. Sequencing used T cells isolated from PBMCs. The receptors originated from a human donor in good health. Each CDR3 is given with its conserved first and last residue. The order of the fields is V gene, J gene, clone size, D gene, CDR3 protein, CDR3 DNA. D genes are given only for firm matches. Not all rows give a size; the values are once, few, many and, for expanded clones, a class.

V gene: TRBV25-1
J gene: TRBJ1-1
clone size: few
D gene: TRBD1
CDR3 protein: CASSVGTAAEAFF
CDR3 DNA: TGTGCCAGCAGTGTCGGGACAGCAGCTGAAGCTTTCTTT

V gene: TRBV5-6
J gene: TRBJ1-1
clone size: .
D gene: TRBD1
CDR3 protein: CASSTFRTGRGTEAFF
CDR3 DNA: TGTGCCAGCAGCACCTTTAGGACAGGCCGGGGAACTGAAGCTTTCTTT

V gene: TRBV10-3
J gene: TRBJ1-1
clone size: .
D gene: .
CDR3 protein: CAISESWGVSEAFF
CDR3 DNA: TGTGCCATCAGTGAGTCATGGGGAGTGAGTGAAGCTTTCTTT

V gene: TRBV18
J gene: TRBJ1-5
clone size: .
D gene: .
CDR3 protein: CASSPGGYNQPQHF
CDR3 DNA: TGTGCCAGCTCACCAGGGGGGTACAATCAGCCCCAGCATTTT

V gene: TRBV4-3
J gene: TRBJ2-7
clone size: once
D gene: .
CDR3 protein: CATSSGVTPNHYEQYF
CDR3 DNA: TGCGCCACCTCATCCGGGGTAACCCCTAACCACTACGAGCAGTACTTC

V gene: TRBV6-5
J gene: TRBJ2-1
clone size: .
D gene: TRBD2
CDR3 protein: CASSGAGGGEQFF
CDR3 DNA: TGTGCCAGCAGTGGAGCGGGAGGGGGTGAGCAGTTCTTC

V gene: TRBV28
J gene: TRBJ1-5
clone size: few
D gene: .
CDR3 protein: CASSYWWAGQNQPQHF
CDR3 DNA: TGTGCCAGCAGTTACTGGTGGGCCGGACAAAATCAGCCCCAGCATTTT

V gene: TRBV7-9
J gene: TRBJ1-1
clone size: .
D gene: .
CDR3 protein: CASSLGRNTEAFF
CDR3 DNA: TGTGCCAGCAGCTTAGGCAGGAACACTGAAGCTTTCTTT

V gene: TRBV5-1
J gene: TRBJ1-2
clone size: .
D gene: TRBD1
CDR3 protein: CASSRGTGADYGYTF
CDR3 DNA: TGCGCCAGCAGCCGCGGGACAGGGGCTGACTATGGCTACACCTTC

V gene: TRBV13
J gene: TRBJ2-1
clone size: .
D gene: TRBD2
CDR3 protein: CASSLSGRAMHEQFF
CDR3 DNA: TGTGCCAGCAGCTTAAGCGGGAGGGCCATGCATGAGCAGTTCTTC

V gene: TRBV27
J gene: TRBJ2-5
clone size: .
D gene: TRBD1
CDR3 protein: CASSLVGQFQETQYF
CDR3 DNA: TGTGCCAGCAGTTTAGTGGGACAGTTCCAAGAGACCCAGTACTTC

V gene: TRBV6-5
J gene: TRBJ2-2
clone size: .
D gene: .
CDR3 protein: CASRFTGDTGELFF
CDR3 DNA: TGTGCCAGCAGATTTACGGGAGACACCGGGGAGCTGTTTTTT

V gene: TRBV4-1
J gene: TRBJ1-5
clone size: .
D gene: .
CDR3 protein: CASSQEGGGRPQHF
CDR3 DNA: TGCGCCAGCAGCCAAGAGGGAGGAGGACGGCCCCAGCATTTT

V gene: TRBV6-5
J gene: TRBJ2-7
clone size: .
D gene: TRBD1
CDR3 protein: CASSRGQGSYEQYF
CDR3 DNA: TGTGCCAGCAGCCGGGGACAGGGCTCCTACGAGCAGTACTTC

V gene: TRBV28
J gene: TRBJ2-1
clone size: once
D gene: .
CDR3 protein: CASSLPGSNNEQFF
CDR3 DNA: TGTGCCAGCAGCCTACCGGGGTCAAATAATGAGCAGTTCTTC

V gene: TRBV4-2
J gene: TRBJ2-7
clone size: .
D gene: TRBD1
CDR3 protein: CASSHGGTGTEQYF
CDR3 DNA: TGTGCCAGCAGCCACGGCGGGACAGGGACGGAGCAGTACTTC

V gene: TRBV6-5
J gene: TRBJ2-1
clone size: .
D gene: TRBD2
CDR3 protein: CASSNGGRAFDEQFF
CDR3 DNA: TGTGCCAGCAGCAACGGCGGGAGGGCCTTTGATGAGCAGTTCTTC

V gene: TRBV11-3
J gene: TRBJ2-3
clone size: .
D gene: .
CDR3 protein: CASRGYSTDTQYF
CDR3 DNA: TGTGCTTCGAGAGGGTACAGCACAGATACGCAGTATTTT

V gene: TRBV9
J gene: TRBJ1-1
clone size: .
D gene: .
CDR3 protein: CASSVLGRGSNTEAFF
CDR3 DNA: TGTGCCAGCAGCGTTCTAGGCAGGGGATCTAACACTGAAGCTTTCTTT

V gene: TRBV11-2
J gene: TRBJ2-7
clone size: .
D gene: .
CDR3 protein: CASKQTGEQYF
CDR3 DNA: TGTGCCAGCAAACAAACAGGGGAGCAGTACTTC

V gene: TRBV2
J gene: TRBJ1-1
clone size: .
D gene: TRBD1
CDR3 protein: CASSEDRDRVLNRDTEAFF
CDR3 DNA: TGTGCCAGCAGTGAAGACCGGGACAGGGTCTTGAACCGGGACACTGAAGCTTTCTTT

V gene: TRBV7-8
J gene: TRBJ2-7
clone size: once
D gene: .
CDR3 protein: CASSPPGPGFSYEQYF
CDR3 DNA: TGTGCCAGCAGCCCCCCAGGACCAGGGTTCTCCTACGAGCAGTACTTC

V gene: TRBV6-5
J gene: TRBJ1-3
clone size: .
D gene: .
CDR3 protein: CASSYSALNTIYF
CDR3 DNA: TGTGCCAGCAGTTACTCAGCTCTAAACACCATATATTTT

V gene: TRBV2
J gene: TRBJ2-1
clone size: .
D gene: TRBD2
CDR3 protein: CASSVSGSSYNEQFF
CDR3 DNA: TGTGCCAGCAGCGTTAGCGGGAGCTCCTACAATGAGCAGTTCTTC

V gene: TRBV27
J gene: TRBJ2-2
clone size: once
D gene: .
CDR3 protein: CASSAQGTGELFF
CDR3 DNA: TGTGCCAGCAGTGCCCAGGGCACCGGGGAGCTGTTTTTT

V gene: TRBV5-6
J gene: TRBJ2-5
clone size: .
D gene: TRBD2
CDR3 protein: CASSRLAGVGRETQYF
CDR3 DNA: TGTGCCAGCAGTCGACTAGCGGGAGTTGGGCGAGAGACCCAGTACTTC

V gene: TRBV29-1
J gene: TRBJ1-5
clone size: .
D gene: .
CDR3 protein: CSVVVGLRGSNQPQHF
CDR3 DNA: TGCAGCGTTGTAGTAGGACTCAGGGGTAGCAATCAGCCCCAGCATTTT

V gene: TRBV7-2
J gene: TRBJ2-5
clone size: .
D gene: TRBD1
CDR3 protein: CASSFDRDQETQYF
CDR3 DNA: TGTGCCAGCAGCTTTGACAGGGACCAAGAGACCCAGTACTTC

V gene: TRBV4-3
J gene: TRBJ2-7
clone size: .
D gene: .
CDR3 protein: CASSQDRSYEQYF
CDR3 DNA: TGCGCCAGCAGCCAAGACAGATCCTACGAGCAGTACTTC

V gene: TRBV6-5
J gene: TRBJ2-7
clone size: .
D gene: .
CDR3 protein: CASSYSLAGGEQYF
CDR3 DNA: TGTGCCAGCAGTTACTCCTTGGCCGGGGGCGAGCAGTACTTC

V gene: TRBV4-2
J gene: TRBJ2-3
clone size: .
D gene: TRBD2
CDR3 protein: CASSQDLSSGGPSDTQYF
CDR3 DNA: TGTGCCAGCAGCCAAGATCTCTCCTCGGGAGGGCCGTCAGATACGCAGTATTTT

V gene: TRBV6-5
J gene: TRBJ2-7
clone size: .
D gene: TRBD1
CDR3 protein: CASSLPGQGVSEQYF
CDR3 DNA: TGTGCCAGCAGCTTACCGGGACAGGGAGTTAGCGAGCAGTACTTC

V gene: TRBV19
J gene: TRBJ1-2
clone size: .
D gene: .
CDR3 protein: CASSMLFINYGYTF
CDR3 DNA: TGTGCCAGTAGTATGTTGTTTATTAACTATGGCTACACCTTC

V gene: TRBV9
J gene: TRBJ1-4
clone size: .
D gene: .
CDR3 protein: CASGGDRLFF
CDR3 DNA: TGTGCCAGCGGAGGAGATCGGCTGTTTTTT

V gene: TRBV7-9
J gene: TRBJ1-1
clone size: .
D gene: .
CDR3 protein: CASSYQRGTEAFF
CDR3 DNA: TGTGCCAGCAGCTACCAAAGGGGCACTGAAGCTTTCTTT

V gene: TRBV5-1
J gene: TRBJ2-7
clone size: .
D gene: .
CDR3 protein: CASSWGDYEQYF
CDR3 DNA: TGCGCCAGCTCGTGGGGCGACTACGAGCAGTACTTC

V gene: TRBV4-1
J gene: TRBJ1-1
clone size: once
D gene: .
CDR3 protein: CASSLGGGEGAFF
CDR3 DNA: TGCGCCAGCAGCCTCGGGGGTGGGGAAGGAGCTTTCTTT

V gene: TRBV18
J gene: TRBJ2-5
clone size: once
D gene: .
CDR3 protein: CASSPGETQYF
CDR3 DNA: TGTGCCAGCTCACCCGGGGAGACCCAGTACTTC

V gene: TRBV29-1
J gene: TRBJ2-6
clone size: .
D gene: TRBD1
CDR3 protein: CSVVDRESGANVLTF
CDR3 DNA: TGCAGCGTTGTTGACAGGGAATCTGGGGCCAACGTCCTGACTTTC

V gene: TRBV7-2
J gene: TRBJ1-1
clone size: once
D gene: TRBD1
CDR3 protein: CASSPLGGQGGTEAFF
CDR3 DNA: TGTGCCAGCAGCCCCCTGGGTGGACAGGGGGGTACTGAAGCTTTCTTT

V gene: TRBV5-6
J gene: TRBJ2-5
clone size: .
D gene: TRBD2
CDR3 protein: CASSLESGGYQETQYF
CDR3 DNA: TGTGCCAGCAGCTTGGAAAGCGGGGGGTACCAAGAGACCCAGTACTTC

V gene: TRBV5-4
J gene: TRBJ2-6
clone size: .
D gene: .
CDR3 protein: CASTGVLGSGANVLTF
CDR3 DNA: TGTGCCAGCACCGGGGTGTTGGGATCTGGGGCCAACGTCCTGACTTTC

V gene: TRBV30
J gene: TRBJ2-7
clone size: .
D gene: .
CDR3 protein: CAWRGPGLLYEQYF
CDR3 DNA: TGTGCCTGGAGGGGCCCGGGACTGCTCTACGAGCAGTACTTC

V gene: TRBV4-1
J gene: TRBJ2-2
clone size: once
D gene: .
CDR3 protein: CASSRNQRGSANTGELFF
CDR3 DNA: TGCGCCAGCAGCCGGAACCAGAGAGGGTCCGCGAACACCGGGGAGCTGTTTTTT

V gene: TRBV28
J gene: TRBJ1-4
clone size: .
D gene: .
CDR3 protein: CASSSVTDINEKLFF
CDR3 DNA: TGTGCCAGCAGCTCCGTAACAGACATCAATGAAAAACTGTTTTTT

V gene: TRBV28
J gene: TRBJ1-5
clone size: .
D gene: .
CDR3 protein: CASRQGGNQPQHF
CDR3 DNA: TGTGCCAGCAGGCAGGGCGGAAATCAGCCCCAGCATTTT

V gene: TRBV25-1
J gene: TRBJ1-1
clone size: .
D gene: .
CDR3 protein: CASSEYMEPEAFF
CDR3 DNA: TGTGCCAGCAGTGAATACATGGAGCCTGAAGCTTTCTTT

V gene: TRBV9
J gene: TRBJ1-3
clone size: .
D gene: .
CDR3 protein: CASSVADTIYF
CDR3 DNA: TGTGCCAGCAGCGTAGCGGACACCATATATTTT

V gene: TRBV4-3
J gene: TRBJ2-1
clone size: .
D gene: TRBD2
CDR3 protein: CASSQGSLAGGYNEQFF
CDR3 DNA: TGCGCCAGCAGCCAAGGAAGTCTAGCGGGAGGGTACAATGAGCAGTTCTTC

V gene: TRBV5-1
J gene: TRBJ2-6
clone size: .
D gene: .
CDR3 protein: CASSQHHSGANVLTF
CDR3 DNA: TGCGCCAGCAGCCAACACCACTCTGGGGCCAACGTCCTGACTTTC

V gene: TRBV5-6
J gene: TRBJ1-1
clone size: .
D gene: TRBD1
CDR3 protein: CASSLAGQVLNTEAFF
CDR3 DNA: TGTGCCAGCAGCTTGGCTGGACAGGTATTGAACACTGAAGCTTTCTTT

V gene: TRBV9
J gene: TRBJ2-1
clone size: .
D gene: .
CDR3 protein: CASSVESPGNEQFF
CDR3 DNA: TGTGCCAGCAGCGTAGAATCCCCCGGCAATGAGCAGTTCTTC

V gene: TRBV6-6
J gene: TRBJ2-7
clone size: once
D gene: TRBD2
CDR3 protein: CASRRGGSYEQYF
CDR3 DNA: TGTGCCAGCCGTCGCGGGGGGTCCTACGAGCAGTACTTC